The present T cell receptor (beta chain) was sequenced within a study of cytomegalovirus exposure and HLA in healthy donors. On this clone itself: As yet, its antigen is unknown.

Study results and caveats: Researchers reported in a later analysis that common viral pathogens appeared linked to several top clusters. Some segments of the V type, notably TRBV6-2 and TRBV6-3, were excluded as indistinguishable. Earlier findings revealed that most TCR beta V segments proved productive either about 87% or about 30% of the time.

It was with 60 Vbeta and 13 Jbeta primers that the PCR ran. Profiling relied on immunoSEQ multiplex PCR, and the TCRdb table lists in-frame clones only, not all of them. The repertoire holds around 120,000 clones, 75% to 80% seen once, with 3.3% in the top ten. The CDR3 sequence is 15 residues long. Germline V gene data show CDR1 as SNHLY and CDR2 as FYNNEI. V trimming: 6 bases; J trimming: 3 bases; junction bases outside the gene matches: 10. The TCR comes from a woman aged 30 to 39 in good health and CMV-seropositive. Sequenced input: PBMCs. The J gene is TRBJ2-5, the V gene TRBV2; 7 bases map to TRBD2. CDR3: CASRGTGTMKETQYF. The CDR3, as DNA: TGTGCCAGCAGGGGGACGGGGACTATGAAAGAGACCCAGTACTTC.